A selection of T cell receptor beta chains follows, all from one sample in a study of T cells in localized non-small cell lung cancer. Profiling relied on immunoSEQ multiplex PCR, and the TCRdb table lists in-frame clones only, not all of them. Among 1,000 to 1,500 clones listed, about a quarter were seen once. The sequencing here drew on normal lung tissue next to the tumor, taken before any cancer treatment. All receptors derive from a male donor older than 55 with stage I lung adenocarcinoma. The CDR3 runs from the conserved cysteine through the conserved F or W. D genes are given only for firm matches. Clone size is shown for a subset of rows, as once, few, many or a class of expanded clone.

cdr3_nt cdr3_aa j_call d_call v_call clone_size
TGTGCCAGCACCCCCGGTGTTCAGGGGAGTGGCTACACCTTC CASTPGVQGSGYTF TRBJ1-2 . TRBV6-8 few
TGTGCCAGCAGCCCACGAGGGGCGAGCACTGAAGCTTTCTTT CASSPRGASTEAFF TRBJ1-1 . TRBV11-3 medium-sized
TGTGCCAGCTCACCATCAGGGGGTATAAGCAATCAGCCCCAGCATTTT CASSPSGGISNQPQHF TRBJ1-5 TRBD1 TRBV18 .
TGTGCCAGCTCACCCGGGCTAGGTAATGAAAAACTGTTTTTT CASSPGLGNEKLFF TRBJ1-4 . TRBV18 .
TGTGCCAGCAAGCTCTCCCGCCTAGCTGGCACAGATACGCAGTATTTT CASKLSRLAGTDTQYF TRBJ2-3 . TRBV11-3 few
TGTGCCAGCAGTTTACCAGAAATGAACACTGAAGCTTTCTTT CASSLPEMNTEAFF TRBJ1-1 . TRBV28 few
TGTGCCAGCAGTTACTCTGTGGTATTCGGGGAGCTGTTTTTT CASSYSVVFGELFF TRBJ2-2 . TRBV6-8 .
TGTGCCAGCAGCGTAGATATACGGGTCTATGGCTACACCTTC CASSVDIRVYGYTF TRBJ1-2 . TRBV9 .
TGTGCCAGCAGCTTACAACCGGCTAGCGGGGGGGCCGAGTATGAGCAGTTCTTC CASSLQPASGGAEYEQFF TRBJ2-1 TRBD2 TRBV9 medium-sized
TGTGCCAGCTCACATCTGGGGGACCTAAGGAACGAGCAGTACTTC CASSHLGDLRNEQYF TRBJ2-7 . TRBV18 .
TGTGCCAGCAGCGCAGGGGACAGTTACTACGAGCAGTACTTC CASSAGDSYYEQYF TRBJ2-7 TRBD1 TRBV11-3 few
TGTGCCAGCTCACAGGGTACTCTAGCTAATGAAAAACTGTTTTTT CASSQGTLANEKLFF TRBJ1-4 . TRBV18 .
TGTGCCACCCGGGGACTAGCGGGATTTGAGACCCAGTACTTC CATRGLAGFETQYF TRBJ2-5 TRBD2 TRBV15 .
TGTGCCAGCAGTTTGAGTGGGGTCCAAGAGACCCAGTACTTC CASSLSGVQETQYF TRBJ2-5 . TRBV6-8 .
TGCAGCGTTGACAGGGGACTTCAAGAGACCCAGTACTTC CSVDRGLQETQYF TRBJ2-5 . TRBV29-1 .
TGTGCCCTACGGGGCGGGGGGAGCTCCTACGAGCAGTACTTC CALRGGGSSYEQYF TRBJ2-7 TRBD2 TRBV6-8 .
TGTGCCAGCAGCCCACCCCGGGCCGGCTCTGGGGCCAACGTCCTGACTTTC CASSPPRAGSGANVLTF TRBJ2-6 . TRBV6-8 few
TGTGCCACCAGCAGGTTCAGCGGGGCCGGGGCCAACGTCCTGACTTTC CATSRFSGAGANVLTF TRBJ2-6 TRBD2 TRBV15 .
TGTGCCAGCAGCTTAAGGCAGGGCCCCTCTGGGGCCAACGTCCTGACTTTC CASSLRQGPSGANVLTF TRBJ2-6 . TRBV11-3 few
TGTGCCAGCAGCGGCCAGTGGGGGTATGGCTACACCTTC CASSGQWGYGYTF TRBJ1-2 . TRBV7-2 medium-sized
TGTGCCATCAGCCCGATACAGGGGTACGAGCAGTACTTC CAISPIQGYEQYF TRBJ2-7 TRBD1 TRBV6-8 few
TGTGCCAGCAGGACTAGCGGGGGATACAATGAGCAGTTCTTC CASRTSGGYNEQFF TRBJ2-1 TRBD2 TRBV11-3 few
TGCGCCAGCAGCCCAACAGGGAACACTGAAGCTTTCTTT CASSPTGNTEAFF TRBJ1-1 . TRBV4-1 .
TGTGCCAGTAGTATATCGGGGGCGCGGGAGACCCAGTACTTC CASSISGARETQYF TRBJ2-5 . TRBV19 .
TGTGCCAGCAGCTTAGTTATTGGGAACGGCTCACCCCTCCACTTT CASSLVIGNGSPLHF TRBJ1-6 . TRBV11-3 .
TGTGCCGGAGGGCGGTTAAACACCGGGGAGCTGTTTTTT CAGGRLNTGELFF TRBJ2-2 . TRBV6-8 .
TGTGCCAGCAGTGGAGCCGGGACAGGGGACAATGAGCAGTTCTTC CASSGAGTGDNEQFF TRBJ2-1 TRBD1 TRBV6-8 large
TGTGCCAGCAGCCCCGGGACAGACCCTGACAATGAAAAACTGTTTTTT CASSPGTDPDNEKLFF TRBJ1-4 TRBD1 TRBV11-3 large
TGCGCCAGCAGACCAGCGGGAGTCAGTGAGCAGTTCTTC CASRPAGVSEQFF TRBJ2-1 TRBD2 TRBV10-2 .
TGTGCCAGCAGTTTAAGAGGCTCCGGCCGCCCGAACACCGGGGAGCTGTTTTTT CASSLRGSGRPNTGELFF TRBJ2-2 . TRBV28 few
TGCGCCAGCAGCCGCGGGACAACTAGCACAGATACGCAGTATTTT CASSRGTTSTDTQYF TRBJ2-3 . TRBV5-1 .
TGTGCCAGCAGCTTAGAGGGGGTGACAGGGCCCGGGTGGAACACTGAAGCTTTCTTT CASSLEGVTGPGWNTEAFF TRBJ1-1 TRBD1 TRBV11-3 few
TGTGCCAGTAGCCTCCGTAGGGAAAAACTGTTTTTT CASSLRREKLFF TRBJ1-4 . TRBV19 .
TGTGCCAGCAGCTTGCCGGTAGCGGGAGGTGGCTATGAGCAGTTCTTC CASSLPVAGGGYEQFF TRBJ2-1 TRBD2 TRBV11-3 .
TGTGCCAGCAATTCGGGAGAAGGCAATGAGCAGTTCTTC CASNSGEGNEQFF TRBJ2-1 . TRBV6-8 .
TGTGCCAGCAGCTTATTAGCCCCTACAGGGGGAGGGAGGAATGAGCAGTTCTTC CASSLLAPTGGGRNEQFF TRBJ2-1 . TRBV11-3 .
TGTGCCAGCAGGGGGGGAGGAGGGCTAGAGGGAGGCTACACCTTC CASRGGGGLEGGYTF TRBJ1-2 . TRBV28 few
TGCAGCGTTGAAGAGGTTGGAGCGGATCTAGGGGCTCAAGAGACCCAGTACTTC CSVEEVGADLGAQETQYF TRBJ2-5 . TRBV29-1 .
TGTGCCAGCAGCAGAATGGGACTAGCGAGGGGAGAGACCCAGTACTTC CASSRMGLARGETQYF TRBJ2-5 TRBD2 TRBV28 few
TGTGCCAGCAGCTTGAACCGCGGGGGGGCCAGGAATGAGCAGTTCTTC CASSLNRGGARNEQFF TRBJ2-1 TRBD2 TRBV11-3 .
TGTGCCAGCAGCCAAAAGGGTGGGGAGGGACATTCACCCCTCCACTTT CASSQKGGEGHSPLHF TRBJ1-6 . TRBV11-3 medium-sized
TGTGCCAGTAGTATAGGGCAGGGGGGAGATACGCAGTATTTT CASSIGQGGDTQYF TRBJ2-3 . TRBV19 .
TGTGCCTGGAGTGTGTTTTCGGCTACTGAAGCTTTCTTT CAWSVFSATEAFF TRBJ1-1 . TRBV30 .
TGCAGCGTTTCGCTGGACAGGGATGGTGAAAAACTGTTTTTT CSVSLDRDGEKLFF TRBJ1-4 TRBD1 TRBV29-1 .
TGTGCCAGCTCGCAACAGGGGGCCCTTACGAACACTGAAGCTTTCTTT CASSQQGALTNTEAFF TRBJ1-1 TRBD1 TRBV18 .
TGTGCCAGCAGCTTAGACAGGCTGAACACCGGGGAGCTGTTTTTT CASSLDRLNTGELFF TRBJ2-2 . TRBV11-3 few
TGTGCCAGCAGTTTGACTGGTGGCGGCTACACCTTC CASSLTGGGYTF TRBJ1-2 . TRBV28 .
TGTGCCAGCAGCGAGGGACTAGCGGGAGGTATTAGGGAGCAGTTCTTC CASSEGLAGGIREQFF TRBJ2-1 TRBD2 TRBV11-3 few
TGTGCCAGCAGTACCACAGGGTTAAATAACTATGGCTACACCTTC CASSTTGLNNYGYTF TRBJ1-2 . TRBV28 .
TGTGCCAGCAGCCCCCGGACGGGAAACACTGAAGCTTTCTTT CASSPRTGNTEAFF TRBJ1-1 . TRBV6-8 few
TGTGCCAGCAGTGCCAGGGGCAATGAGCAGTTCTTC CASSARGNEQFF TRBJ2-1 . TRBV6-8 .
TGTGCCAGCAGCTTGGGGCAGACTAGCACAGATACGCAGTATTTT CASSLGQTSTDTQYF TRBJ2-3 . TRBV11-3 .
TGTGCCAGTACCTCCGGACTAGCGGGAGAAGCCGGGGAGCTGTTTTTT CASTSGLAGEAGELFF TRBJ2-2 TRBD2 TRBV28 few
TGTGCCAGCAGTTTCAGGGACAGGGGGGACTATGGCTACACCTTC CASSFRDRGDYGYTF TRBJ1-2 TRBD1 TRBV28 .